One and the same sample provided the 5 T cell receptor beta chains below, sequenced in a study of blood T cell repertoires in COVID-19. The repertoire was sequenced with immunoSEQ multiplex PCR; TCRdb's copy has only in-frame clones and lacks some. Here the sample spans roughly 100,000 clones, nearly 90% being singletons. The sample was peripheral blood. All receptors come from a middle-aged man with active COVID-19.

The chain recombines TRBV6-6 with TRBJ1-1, with 7 bases identical to TRBD1. This CDR3 is built from 16 residues. V trimming: 7 bases; J trimming: 0 bases; junction bases outside the gene matches: 11. CDR1 is MNHNY, CDR2 SVGAGI, per germline (reference sequence). DNA for the CDR3: TGTGCCAGCACTCCTCCACGGAGGGGGCTGAACACTGAAGCTTTCTTT. Translating gives CASTPPRRGLNTEAFF.

This clone was found once. The gene calls are TRBV6-5 and TRBJ2-5, with D perhaps TRBD1 (5 bases). The CDR3 spans 12 residues. Germline V gene lookup returns CDR1 MNHEY and CDR2 SVGAGI. V was clipped by 6 bases and J by 5 bases, with 10 bases between them. The DNA of the CDR3 is TGTGCCAGCAGCCAGGGTGGGGAGACCCAGTACTTC. Translated: CASSQGGETQYF.

This chain joins TRBV6-5 and TRBJ2-2; 9 nucleotides agree with TRBD2. V dropped 6 bases and J dropped 3; count of bases not matched to a gene: 5. This CDR3 is built from 15 residues. CDR1 MNHEY and CDR2 SVGAGI come from the germline V gene. The CDR3 bases are TGTGCCAGCAGACGCGGGGGGGCGTACACCGGGGAGCTGTTTTTT. Amino acid sequence: CASRRGGAYTGELFF.

The chain employs TRBV6-6 and TRBJ1-2; TRBD1 matches 9 bases. Looked up from germline, CDR1 is MNHNY and CDR2 is SVGAGI (reference sequence). The CDR3 spans 14 residues. After removal of 5 bases from V and 4 bases from J, the junction contained 5 bases not matched to a gene. The CDR3 DNA reads TGTGCCAGCAGTCCAGGACAGGGGAGCTATGGCTACACCTTC. Protein product: CASSPGQGSYGYTF.

The chain couples TRBV27 to TRBJ2-7, with unresolved D. Trimming removed 3 bases at V and 0 bases at J, with 15 bases between. The CDR3 extends over 16 amino acids. Germline values: CDR1 MNHEY, CDR2 SMNVEV (reference sequence). CDR3 region: CASSFGAAALSYEQYF. The CDR3 DNA is TGTGCCAGCAGTTTCGGAGCTGCGGCCCTCTCCTACGAGCAGTACTTC.